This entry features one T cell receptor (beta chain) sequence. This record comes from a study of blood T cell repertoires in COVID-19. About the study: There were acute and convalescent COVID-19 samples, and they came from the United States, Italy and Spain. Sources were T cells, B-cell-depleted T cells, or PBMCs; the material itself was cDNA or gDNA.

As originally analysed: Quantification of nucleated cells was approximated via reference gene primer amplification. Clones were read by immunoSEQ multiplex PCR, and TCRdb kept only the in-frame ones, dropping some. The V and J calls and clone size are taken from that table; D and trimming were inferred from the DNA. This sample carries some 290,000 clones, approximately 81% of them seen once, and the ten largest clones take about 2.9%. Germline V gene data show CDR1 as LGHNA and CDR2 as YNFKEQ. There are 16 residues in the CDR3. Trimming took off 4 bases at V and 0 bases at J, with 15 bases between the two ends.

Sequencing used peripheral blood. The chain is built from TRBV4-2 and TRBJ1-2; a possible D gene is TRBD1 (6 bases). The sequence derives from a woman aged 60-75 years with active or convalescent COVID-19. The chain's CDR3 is CASSPRDINTNYGYTF. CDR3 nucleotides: TGTGCCAGCAGCCCACGGGACATAAATACTAACTATGGCTACACCTTC.